What follows are 18 T cell receptor beta chains derived from one specimen sequenced in a study of blood T cell repertoires in COVID-19. The table came from immunoSEQ multiplex PCR; TCRdb's copy has only in-frame clones and leaves some out. The repertoire holds fewer than 130,000 clones, with more than 75% as singletons. Sequencing was carried out using peripheral blood. The receptors were sampled from a woman in her forties or fifties with acute or convalescent COVID-19.

The chain has TRBV9 and TRBJ2-1; 15 bases are shared with TRBD2. Germline loops: CDR1 SGDLS, CDR2 YYNGEE. The J segment lost 1 base and the V segment lost 4 bases, leaving 6 bases of the junction unmatched. CDR3 length equals 18 residues. The CDR3 coding sequence is TGTGCCAGCAGCCCGGGACTAGCGGGAGGCCCTTCCTACAATGAGCAGTTCTTC. As protein: CASSPGLAGGPSYNEQFF.

This clone was found a few times. V and J are TRBV28 and TRBJ1-1, with D maybe TRBD1 (6 bases). V was trimmed by 6 bases and J by 7 bases, leaving 15 bases between them. The germline gives CDR1 MDHEN, CDR2 SYDVKM. This CDR3 is 13 amino acids long. In nucleotides, the CDR3 is TGTGCCAGCAGCGCGGGGGGCGCCCTTGAAGCTTTCTTT. As protein: CASSAGGALEAFF.

The genes are TRBV4-1 and TRBJ1-1, with 9 positions matching TRBD1. Germline V gene sequence: CDR1 MGHRA, CDR2 YSYEKL. Trimming at V came to 2 bases and at J to 6 bases, leaving 7 bases not matched to a gene. This CDR3 contains 15 residues. DNA of the CDR3: TGCGCCAGCAGCCAACCCACAGGGGGCATTGCTGAAGCTTTCTTT. This gives the protein CASSQPTGGIAEAFF.

The V and J genes are TRBV27 and TRBJ2-7; tentatively, D is TRBD2 (6 bases). The CDR3 loop spans 15 amino acids. Trimming took 5 bases from V and 0 from J, leaving 14 bases between them. Germline-derived CDR1 and CDR2 are MNHEY and SMNVEV (reference sequence). CDR3 sequence (DNA): TGTGCCAGCAGTCTCGGGACTCCGAGCTCCTACGAGCAGTACTTC. Protein product: CASSLGTPSSYEQYF.

CDR3 region: CASSRGGTTNEKLFF. DNA for the CDR3: TGTGCCAGTAGTAGGGGGGGAACAACTAATGAAAAACTGTTTTTT. The V and J genes are TRBV19 and TRBJ1-4; a weak D match, TRBD1 (5 bases). The V and J ends lost 4 bases and 0 bases respectively, with 9 bases between them. The CDR3 is 15 residues long. Germline CDR1 reads LNHDA; CDR2 reads SQIVND (reference sequence).

The chain combines TRBV29-1 with TRBJ2-3; 8 bases are a match to TRBD2. V lost 5 bases, J lost 6 bases, and 13 bases stayed unmatched. This CDR3 has 15 residues. Germline V gene lookup returns CDR1 SQVTM and CDR2 ANQGSEA. The CDR3 protein is CSVSRVAGPGDTQYF. The CDR3 bases are TGCAGCGTTTCAAGGGTAGCGGGACCGGGTGATACGCAGTATTTT.

This chain links TRBV11-2 with TRBJ2-1, with D perhaps matching TRBD2 (6 bases). Germline V CDR1 and CDR2: SGHAT, FQNNGV. Trimming took off 1 base at V and 4 bases at J, with 11 bases between the two ends. The CDR3 is 15 residues long. As DNA, the CDR3 is TGTGCCAGCAGCTTAGTAGCGGAGGGATACAATGAGCAGTTCTTC. This encodes CASSLVAEGYNEQFF.

The rearrangement joins TRBV6-5 to TRBJ2-5; 12 nucleotides align to TRBD2. Losses at the gene ends were 7 bases for V and 9 bases for J; bases not matched to a gene: 12. This CDR3 region has 15 residues. The germline V gene encodes CDR1 MNHEY and CDR2 SVGAGI. CDR3 coding DNA: TGTGCCAGCACTTCCCTAGCGGGAGGGCGAGGGGCCCAGTACTTC. It encodes CASTSLAGGRGAQYF.

In this sample, this clone turned up once. The V and J genes are TRBV5-6 and TRBJ2-7; 7 bases are a match to TRBD1. The CDR3 runs to 16 residues. V gave up 5 bases and J gave up 4 bases; unmatched junction bases: 15. Germline V gene lookup returns CDR1 SGHDT and CDR2 YYEEEE. The CDR3 here is CASRGHRGVDKYEQYF. The CDR3 DNA reads TGTGCCAGCAGGGGTCACAGGGGTGTAGACAAATACGAGCAGTACTTC.

The V call is TRBV18, the J call TRBJ1-6; TRBD1 matches 7 bases. The CDR3 length is 14 residues. Germline CDR1 KGHSH, CDR2 LQKENI. The ends lost 3 bases at V and 10 bases at J; junction bases unmatched: 6. The CDR3 region is CASSPNRGGSPLHF. CDR3 nucleotide sequence: TGTGCCAGCTCACCGAACAGGGGCGGGTCACCCCTCCACTTT.

This chain links TRBV7-9 with TRBJ1-3; possible D gene TRBD1, 5 bases. Germline loops: CDR1 SEHNR, CDR2 FQNEAQ (reference sequence). V lost 11 bases to trimming and J lost 4 bases, with 18 bases between them. CDR3 size: 14 residues. CDR3 DNA sequence: TGTGCCGGGGGGAGTCAGGCCGGAGGAAACACCATATATTTT. As protein: CAGGSQAGGNTIYF.

The rearrangement links TRBV19 to TRBJ2-1; 9 nucleotides agree with TRBD2. The germline CDR1 and CDR2 sequences are LNHDA and SQIVND (reference sequence). The CDR3 runs 15 residues. With V trimmed by 3 bases and J by 9 bases, 9 bases remained unmatched. As DNA, the CDR3 is TGTGCCAGTAGTATCGCGGCGGGAGGGCCGGGTGAGCAGTTCTTC. It yields the protein CASSIAAGGPGEQFF.

The chain uses TRBV14 and TRBJ2-1; no reliable D call. Trimming pared 0 bases from V and 10 bases from J, leaving 10 bases between. The V gene's germline CDR1 is SGHDN and CDR2 FVKESK. CDR3 length: 13 amino acids. CDR3 coding DNA: TGTGCCAGCAGCCAAGATAAGTCGACAGAGCAGTTCTTC. Encoded protein: CASSQDKSTEQFF.

The chain carries TRBV18 and TRBJ1-5, with D possibly TRBD1 on 5 matching bases. Germline V gene lookup returns CDR1 KGHSH and CDR2 LQKENI. V shed 6 bases and J shed 5 bases, with 11 bases lying between them. The CDR3 length is 13 residues. This CDR3 is CASSGGVDQPQHF. The CDR3 DNA reads TGTGCCAGCTCTGGGGGGGTAGATCAGCCCCAGCATTTT.

The CDR3 bases are TGTGCCAGCAGCCAAGTTGCGGGATCGAACACTGAAGCTTTCTTT. Its protein is CASSQVAGSNTEAFF. This rearrangement joins TRBV4-2 to TRBJ1-1; D uncertain. The V and J ends lost 1 base and 1 base respectively, with 10 bases between them. Germline V gene lookup returns CDR1 LGHNA and CDR2 YNFKEQ. The CDR3 has 15 residues.

The V and J genes are TRBV27 and TRBJ2-3; tentatively, D is TRBD2 (5 bases). The germline V gene has CDR1 MNHEY and CDR2 SMNVEV (reference sequence). V was trimmed by 3 bases and J by 0 bases, leaving 7 bases between them. This CDR3 spans 14 amino acids. The CDR3 DNA sequence: TGTGCCAGCAGTTTTAGCGAGAGCACAGATACGCAGTATTTT. It translates to CASSFSESTDTQYF.

The chain has TRBV3-1 (or the pseudogene TRBV3-2) and TRBJ2-5; TRBD2 agrees at 7 bases. The V and J ends lost 1 base and 10 bases, in that order; junction bases with no gene match: 6. This CDR3 has 13 residues. Germline loops: CDR1 LGHDT, CDR2 YNNKEL (reference sequence). CDR3 region: CASSQGRGGVQYF. CDR3 nucleotide sequence: TGTGCCAGCAGCCAAGGAAGGGGAGGGGTCCAGTACTTC.

This clone was found once. This chain links TRBV3-1 (or the pseudogene TRBV3-2) with TRBJ1-6; TRBD1 agrees at 8 bases. Germline V gene sequence: CDR1 LGHDT, CDR2 YNNKEL (reference sequence). Trimming took 4 bases from V and 7 from J; bases not matched to a gene: 3. The CDR3 extends over 14 amino acids. As DNA, the CDR3 is TGTGCCAGCAGCCTGACAGGGGACAATTCACCCCTCCACTTT. Translation gives CASSLTGDNSPLHF.